This TCR beta chain was profiled in a study of shared clonotypes between healthy human individuals. Study-level findings and limits: Having only a few donors restricted how much genetic and exposure-history diversity was captured.

This CDR3 spans 15 amino acids. The ends were cut back, 5 bases at V and 1 base at J, with 14 bases in the middle. CDR1 is SGHTA and CDR2 is FQGTGA in the germline V gene. Every immunoSEQ plate was one replicate of a subset's evenly spread DNA. Amplification in unsorted PBMC replicate PCRs started from about 280 ng DNA, which equals some 30,000 T cell genomes. The authors sequenced unsorted PBMC DNA on ten immunoSEQ deep assay plates. Generated by immunoSEQ multiplex PCR, the TCRdb table keeps only in-frame clones and is missing some. This table holds about 490,000 clones, 65% to 80% found once. As to this clone: Its antigen is not known.

V gene TRBV7-3 combines with J gene TRBJ2-5; D not resolved. The sample consisted of PBMCs. This sequence was found in a woman aged 40 to 55 in good health. Some clones in this sample may be carry-over from other donors' samples. The DNA for the CDR3 is TGTGCCAGCAGCCCCTCTGGGCAATCCCAAGAGACCCAGTACTTC. Translated: CASSPSGQSQETQYF.